This section outlines one TCR beta chain sequence together with its context. This sample was taken from a study of blood T cell repertoires in COVID-19. As for the study in general: Some COVID-19 samples were acute and others convalescent; all came from the United States, Italy and Spain.

In the source study's methods: Estimation of nucleated cell counts was performed using reference gene primer amplification. Using immunoSEQ multiplex PCR, the repertoire was profiled, and TCRdb retains in-frame clones only, with some absent. For V, J and clone size, that table is used; D and trimming come from the DNA. The sample contains some 310,000 clones, almost 90% of which appear only once. The CDR3 sequence is 16 residues long. J was trimmed by 6 bases and V by 0 bases; bases with no gene match: 7. Per the germline V gene, CDR1 is LGHNA and CDR2 is YNFKEQ. Seattle-derived patients entered the study during active infection and were followed longitudinally.

V usage is TRBV4-2 and J usage is TRBJ2-2; TRBD2 matches 7 bases. The receptor was isolated from a woman in her 30s with COVID-19, enrolled during active disease. The specimen was peripheral blood. DNA for the CDR3: TGTGCCAGCAGCCAAGAGGTGGCGGGAGAACCCGGGGAGCTGTTTTTT. Translating it yields CASSQEVAGEPGELFF.